The 29 T cell receptor beta chains given below trace back to one sample, sequenced in a study of shared clonotypes between healthy human individuals (dated by TCRdb to the early 2020s). Libraries came from the immunoSEQ multiplex PCR assay. TCRdb mirrors the immuneACCESS table, restricted to in-frame sequences. Some clones are absent from its copies; in checked studies, under half trace to an unresolved V gene, and the reason for the others is unknown. Counted in this sample were millions of clones; 85% to 95% of them appeared once. The ten largest account for 0.35% to 0.5% of the sample. Sequencing used naive CD4+ T cells from PBMCs. Taken with the paper, the label for cell subset or site translates to: CD45RA+ positively selected. The receptors come from a man between 18 and 35 years old in good health. Some clones in this sample may be carry-over from other donors' samples.

The chain employs TRBV7-3 and TRBJ1-2; D is undetermined. Trimming removed 1 base at V and 3 bases at J, with 9 bases between. The CDR3 is made up of 14 amino acids. CDR1 and CDR2 (germline): SGHTA, FQGTGA. In DNA, the CDR3 is TGTGCCAGCAGCTTAAACCCAGGCCACTATGGCTACACCTTC. This codes for CASSLNPGHYGYTF. Full variable domain (missing parts from reference TRBV7-3 and TRBJ1-2): GAGVSQTPSNKVTEKGKYVELRCDPISGHTALYWYRQSLGQGPEFLIYFQGTGAADDSGLPNDRFFAVRPEGSVSTLKIQRTERGDSAVYLCASSLNPGHYGYTFGSGTRLTVV.

Note on this clone: The same CDR3 is also encoded by other DNA sequences in this sample. V gene TRBV7-2 combines with J gene TRBJ1-2; D unclear. This CDR3 is built from 13 residues. The V and J ends lost 5 bases and 2 bases respectively, with 9 bases between them. The V gene's germline CDR1 is SGHTA and CDR2 FQGNSA. The CDR3 bases are TGTGCCAGCAGCCTCGCCGGGAACTATGGCTACACCTTC. Protein: CASSLAGNYGYTF.

The chain recombines TRBV30 with TRBJ2-7, with 10 nucleotides matching TRBD2. With 8 bases clipped from V and 4 bases from J, the junction kept 11 bases outside the gene matches. The CDR3 runs to 14 residues. The germline V gene has CDR1 GTSNPN and CDR2 SVGIG (reference sequence). The CDR3 here is CAVNGGTSVYEQYF. The CDR3, as DNA: TGTGCCGTCAATGGTGGGACTAGCGTTTACGAGCAGTACTTC.

The gene calls are TRBV7-2 and TRBJ2-5; TRBD2 matches 11 bases. CDR1 is SGHTA, CDR2 FQGNSA, per germline. The trim removed 3 bases at V and 2 bases at J, leaving 5 bases unmatched. This CDR3 has 16 amino acids. This CDR3 reads CASSFQGLAVQETQYF. The DNA of the CDR3 is TGTGCCAGCAGCTTCCAGGGACTAGCGGTGCAAGAGACCCAGTACTTC.

This clone was seen once. V gene TRBV28 combines with J gene TRBJ1-1; D not certain. The V end was cut by 8 bases, the J end by 3 bases, with 19 bases between. From germline, CDR1 is MDHEN and CDR2 SYDVKM. The CDR3 length is 15 residues. Here the CDR3 DNA reads TGTGCCAGCGTCGGGTACCGTACGGGTTACACTGAAGCTTTCTTT. Amino acids: CASVGYRTGYTEAFF.

The chain links TRBV29-1 to TRBJ2-5, with D perhaps TRBD1 or TRBD2 (5 bases each). Germline V CDR1 and CDR2: SQVTM, ANQGSEA. This CDR3 has 13 amino acids. With 2 bases removed from V and 12 bases from J, the gap between germline ends came to 19 bases. CDR3: CSVEPRADGDEYF. The CDR3 region has the DNA TGCAGCGTTGAACCCAGGGCCGATGGGGACGAGTACTTC.

This chain connects TRBV30 to TRBJ2-7; perhaps D is TRBD1 or TRBD2 (7 bases each). With 6 bases removed from V and 3 bases from J, the gap between germline ends came to 18 bases. The CDR3 has 14 residues. Germline CDR1 and CDR2: GTSNPN and SVGIG (reference sequence). CDR3 DNA: TGTGCCTGTACTCAGGGGGGGGCTTTCTACGAGCAGTACTTC. Protein product: CACTQGGAFYEQYF.

V and J are TRBV18 and TRBJ2-7, with D maybe TRBD1 (6 bases). The CDR3 is made up of 16 amino acids. The V gene's germline CDR1 is KGHSH and CDR2 LQKENI. V lost 3 bases to trimming and J lost 0 bases, with 15 bases between them. The CDR3 loop reads CASSPNQRQVSYEQYF. CDR3 coding DNA: TGTGCCAGCTCACCTAACCAAAGACAGGTCTCCTACGAGCAGTACTTC.

This clone was detected once. The genes are TRBV14 and TRBJ2-7; D perhaps matches TRBD1 (6 bases). The CDR3 is 15 amino acids. Germline CDR1 and CDR2: SGHDN and FVKESK. V dropped 4 bases and J dropped 5 bases, with 18 bases sitting between them. This CDR3 reads CASSPTGGVWDEQYF. The DNA of the CDR3 is TGTGCCAGCAGCCCCACTGGGGGCGTCTGGGACGAGCAGTACTTC.

The rearrangement joins TRBV28 to TRBJ2-7, with D unresolved. The CDR3 has 13 amino acids. Germline V gene sequence: CDR1 MDHEN, CDR2 SYDVKM. CDR3 sequence: CPTQTVGTYEQYF. The CDR3 bases are TGTCCCACACAAACAGTAGGGACCTACGAGCAGTACTTC.

The rearrangement links TRBV6-6 to TRBJ1-2; 10 nucleotides agree with TRBD1. CDR3 size: 14 residues. CDR1 is MNHNY and CDR2 is SVGAGI in the germline V gene (reference sequence). Unmatched junction bases numbered 2, after V lost 5 bases and J lost 2 bases. CDR3 sequence: CASSTGQGNYGYTF. CDR3 coding DNA: TGTGCCAGCAGTACGGGACAGGGGAACTATGGCTACACCTTC.

The V call is TRBV5-1, the J call TRBJ1-2; a weak D match, TRBD1 (5 bases). The CDR3 is 14 amino acids. The V end lost 4 bases, the J end lost 6 bases, and 16 bases lay between the germline ends. Per the germline V gene, CDR1 is SGHRS and CDR2 is YFSETQ. The CDR3 loop is CASSTFGAADGYTF. CDR3 coding DNA: TGCGCCAGCAGCACCTTTGGGGCGGCGGATGGCTACACCTTC.

This sequence joins TRBV4-3 and TRBJ1-2, with TRBD1 as a possible D gene (6 bases). Germline V lookup: CDR1 LGHNA, CDR2 YSLEER. The CDR3 spans 15 residues. V was pared by 0 bases and J by 2 bases, with 10 bases between. Here the CDR3 DNA reads TGCGCCAGCAGCCAAGATGTAGGGACAAACTATGGCTACACCTTC. It specifies CASSQDVGTNYGYTF.

Regarding this clone: The same CDR3 can be traced to other DNA sequences in this sample. V and J are TRBV9 and TRBJ2-1, with TRBD2 identical over 8 bases. V shed 0 bases and J 4 bases; nucleotides not matched to a gene: 0. This CDR3 contains 14 residues. Germline CDR1 and CDR2: SGDLS and YYNGEE. For the CDR3, the DNA is TGTGCCAGCAGCGTAGCTAGCGGGTACAATGAGCAGTTCTTC. The encoded protein is CASSVASGYNEQFF.

The chain employs TRBV30 and TRBJ1-5, with a weak D call TRBD1 (6 bases). Germline V gene data show CDR1 as GTSNPN and CDR2 as SVGIG (reference sequence). The CDR3 sequence is 13 residues long. With 5 bases removed from V and 6 bases from J, the gap between germline ends came to 14 bases. The CDR3 sequence is CAWSGTGRQPQHF. CDR3 DNA: TGTGCCTGGTCCGGTACAGGGCGTCAGCCCCAGCATTTT.

The chain has TRBV19 and TRBJ1-1; D may be TRBD1 (5 bases). The germline gives CDR1 LNHDA, CDR2 SQIVND (reference sequence). V was trimmed by 5 bases and J by 3 bases, leaving 19 bases between them. The CDR3 is made up of 16 amino acids. CDR3 amino acids: CASSFGGVRGHTEAFF. For the CDR3, the DNA is TGTGCCAGTAGTTTCGGGGGGGTTAGAGGCCACACTGAAGCTTTCTTT.

In its sample, this clone was seen once. The chain carries TRBV2 and TRBJ1-4; 8 positions agree with TRBD1. The CDR3 runs 14 residues. From germline, CDR1 is SNHLY and CDR2 FYNNEI. The ends lost 2 bases at V and 7 bases at J; junction bases unmatched: 3. The CDR3 here is CASSEQGATEKLFF. Written as DNA, the CDR3 is TGTGCCAGCAGTGAACAGGGGGCGACTGAAAAACTGTTTTTT.

The V call is TRBV6-6, the J call TRBJ2-7; D is perhaps TRBD1 (6 bases). The CDR3 extends over 15 amino acids. Germline-derived CDR1 and CDR2 are MNHNY and SVGAGI (reference sequence). The V gene lost 5 bases and the J gene lost 2 bases, with 16 bases spanning the gap. For the CDR3, the DNA is TGTGCCAGCAGTCTCTTCCGGGACACCGCCTACGAGCAGTACTTC. Translating gives CASSLFRDTAYEQYF.

With regard to this clone: Other DNA variants within this sample encode the same CDR3. J is TRBJ2-1 and V is TRBV19, with D perhaps TRBD1 (5 bases). Germline-derived CDR1 and CDR2 are LNHDA and SQIVND (reference sequence). Trimming removed 3 bases from V and 0 bases from J, with 6 bases in between. The CDR3 covers 14 residues. Here the CDR3 DNA reads TGTGCCAGTAGTATGGGGCGCTCCTACAATGAGCAGTTCTTC. Its translation is CASSMGRSYNEQFF.

The chain has TRBV18 and TRBJ2-2, with D possibly matching TRBD1 (6 bases). The CDR3 is 16 residues long. The germline V gene encodes CDR1 KGHSH and CDR2 LQKENI. Trimming left V 1 base short and J 5 bases short, with 14 bases between. The DNA of the CDR3 is TGTGCCAGCTCACCACTGGGACATCCCACGACCGGGGAGCTGTTTTTT. Protein sequence: CASSPLGHPTTGELFF.

The chain recombines TRBV5-1 with TRBJ1-2; D is possibly TRBD1 (5 bases). Germline CDR1 is SGHRS and CDR2 is YFSETQ. V lost 0 bases and J lost 8, with 8 bases in between. The CDR3 has 12 residues. CDR3 protein: CASSLDRFGYTF. DNA for the CDR3: TGCGCCAGCAGCTTGGACAGGTTCGGCTACACCTTC.

This rearrangement joins TRBV6-4 to TRBJ1-1, with unresolved D. V lost 4 bases and J lost 1, with 7 bases in between. This CDR3 has 13 amino acids. The germline CDR1 and CDR2 sequences are MRHNA and SNTAGT. In nucleotides, the CDR3 is TGTGCCAGCAGTGTGACGGGGAACACTGAAGCTTTCTTT. Encoded protein: CASSVTGNTEAFF.

Concerning this clone: Additional DNA sequences in this sample encode the identical CDR3. V is TRBV18 and J is TRBJ1-3; D gene uncertain. Germline V gene sequence: CDR1 KGHSH, CDR2 LQKENI. This CDR3 has 15 amino acids. Trimming stripped 3 bases from V and 1 base from J, with 10 bases between. In DNA, the CDR3 is TGTGCCAGCTCACCCGGCCAGCCGTCTGGAAACACCATATATTTT. It yields the protein CASSPGQPSGNTIYF.

The chain joins TRBV7-2 to TRBJ2-1; D is uncertain. The CDR3 covers 14 residues. The germline CDR1 and CDR2 sequences are SGHTA and FQGNSA. V lost 5 bases to trimming and J lost 0 bases, with 8 bases between them. CDR3 region: CASSLSASYNEQFF. For the CDR3, the DNA is TGTGCCAGCAGCCTCTCGGCCTCCTACAATGAGCAGTTCTTC.

The chain uses TRBV28 and TRBJ2-1, with TRBD1 identical over 8 bases. Trimming at V came to 6 bases and at J to 10 bases, leaving 5 bases not matched to a gene. The CDR3 has 12 amino acids. Germline assignment: CDR1 MDHEN and CDR2 SYDVKM. The CDR3 reads CASRFGQGEQFF. The CDR3 DNA sequence: TGTGCCAGCAGATTCGGACAGGGAGAGCAGTTCTTC.

The rearrangement links TRBV4-2 to TRBJ2-7, with 16 bases identical to TRBD2. CDR3 size: 21 residues. Looked up from germline, CDR1 is LGHNA and CDR2 is YNFKEQ. V lost 0 bases and J lost 0; bases outside the gene matches: 11. CDR3 in DNA: TGTGCCAGCAGCCAAGAGTTGGTGGGACTAGCGGGAGGGACGAACTCCTACGAGCAGTACTTC. Encoded protein: CASSQELVGLAGGTNSYEQYF.

The rearrangement uses TRBV5-1 and TRBJ2-7; no clear D. Trimming cost V 0 bases and J 1 base, with 8 bases left between them. Germline CDR1 SGHRS, CDR2 YFSETQ. The CDR3 is made up of 14 amino acids. DNA of the CDR3: TGCGCCAGCAGCTTGGAACAGCAATCCTACGAGCAGTACTTC. This gives the protein CASSLEQQSYEQYF. Full variable domain (missing parts from reference TRBV5-1 and TRBJ2-7): KAGVTQTPRYLIKTRGQQVTLSCSPISGHRSVSWYQQTPGQGLQFLFEYFSETQRNKGNFPGRFSGRQFSNSRSEMNVSTLELGDSALYLCASSLEQQSYEQYFGPGTRLTVT.

V is TRBV19 and J is TRBJ1-1, with D perhaps matching TRBD1 (6 bases). CDR3 length equals 11 residues. Trimming removed 10 bases from V and 6 bases from J, with 12 bases in between. Germline CDR1 is LNHDA and CDR2 is SQIVND (reference sequence). The CDR3 DNA is TGTGCCATCAGGGGATCCGCTGAAGCTTTCTTT. Translating it yields CAIRGSAEAFF.

The rearrangement joins TRBV23-1 to TRBJ1-5; D is unresolved. TRBV23-1 is identified as an open reading frame with a role that is uncertain. The CDR3 is made up of 16 amino acids. Trimming shortened V by 4 bases and J by 6 bases, and 19 bases separated the two germline ends. The CDR3 DNA sequence: TGCGCCAGCAGTCGCGTGACGCCTAGGTTCTCTCAGCCCCAGCATTTT. It is translated as CASSRVTPRFSQPQHF.